This T cell receptor (beta chain) comes out of a study of blood T cell repertoires in COVID-19. About the study: Acute and convalescent COVID-19 samples came from the United States, Italy and Spain. PBMCs, B-cell-depleted T cells, or T cells were the source of the cDNA or gDNA that made up the material.

Authors' analysis steps: For nucleated cells, counts were estimated from reference gene primer amplification. Data came from immunoSEQ multiplex PCR; TCRdb stores just in-frame clones and leaves some out. The DNA gave D and trimming, while V, J and clone size come from that table. Of around 260,000 clones listed, approximately 92% are singletons. This CDR3 contains 19 residues. Recruited during active infection, patients (from Seattle) were subsequently followed longitudinally. V and J are TRBV21-1 and TRBJ2-1; whether TRBD2, the table's D call, matches the DNA was not checked. TRBV21-1 is a pseudogene segment. The TCR originated in a person in their late teens or twenties with COVID-19, enrolled during active disease. Sequencing input: peripheral blood. CDR3 bases: TGTGCCAGCAGCAAAAATGATGGATCGGCTAGCGGGACAAAAAATGAGCAGTTCTTC. This codes for CASSKNDGSASGTKNEQFF.